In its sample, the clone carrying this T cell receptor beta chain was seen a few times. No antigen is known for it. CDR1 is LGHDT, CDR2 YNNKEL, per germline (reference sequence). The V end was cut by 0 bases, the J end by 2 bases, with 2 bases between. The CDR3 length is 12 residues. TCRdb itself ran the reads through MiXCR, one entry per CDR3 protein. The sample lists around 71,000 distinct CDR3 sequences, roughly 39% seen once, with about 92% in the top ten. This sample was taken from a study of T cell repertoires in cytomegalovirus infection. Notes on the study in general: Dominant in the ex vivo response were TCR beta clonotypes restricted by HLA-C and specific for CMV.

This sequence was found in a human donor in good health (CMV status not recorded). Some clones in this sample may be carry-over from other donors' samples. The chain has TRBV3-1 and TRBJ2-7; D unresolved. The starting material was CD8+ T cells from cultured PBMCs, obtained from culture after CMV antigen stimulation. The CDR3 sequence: CASSQEAYEQYF. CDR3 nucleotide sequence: TGTGCCAGCAGCCAAGAGGCCTACGAGCAGTACTTC.